These T cell receptor beta chains were read from a single sample in a study of cytomegalovirus exposure and HLA in healthy donors. Profiled with immunoSEQ multiplex PCR; TCRdb holds only in-frame clones, not every one. The sample lists tens of thousands of clones, 65% to 80% occurring once. The sample taken for sequencing was PBMCs. These receptors were obtained from a man aged 25 to 45 in good health and CMV-seropositive. CDR3s include the opening cysteine and the closing phenylalanine or tryptophan. A D gene is named only where the DNA matches it firmly. Clone size, where shown, is once, few, many, or a class for clones that have expanded.

.	.	TRBV6-5	TRBJ2-7	TGTGCCAGCAACCCCGAGGGCACCTACGAGCAGTACTTC	CASNPEGTYEQYF
.	TRBD2	TRBV19	TRBJ2-1	TGTGCCAGTAGTATACAACCAGCGGGGGTGGGTAATGAGCAGTTCTTC	CASSIQPAGVGNEQFF
.	.	TRBV19	TRBJ1-1	TGTGCCAGTATCTCGTGGATGGCGGGGAAAAGGAACACTGAAGCTTTCTTT	CASISWMAGKRNTEAFF
once	.	TRBV27	TRBJ1-4	TGTGCCAGCAGTGGACACCCCAGAATTGCAACTAATGAAAAACTGTTTTTT	CASSGHPRIATNEKLFF
.	.	TRBV28	TRBJ1-1	TGTGCCAGCAGGTCCGCGGGGCAGGGAGCTTTCTTT	CASRSAGQGAFF
.	.	TRBV4-1	TRBJ1-1	TGCGCCAGCAGCCTCAAGGCCCCGAGGGGGGGGAACACTGAAGCTTTCTTT	CASSLKAPRGGNTEAFF
.	TRBD2	TRBV4-2	TRBJ2-7	TGTGCCAGCAGCCACACCGGACTAGCGGGGGGCATGTACGAGCAGTACTTC	CASSHTGLAGGMYEQYF
few	TRBD1	TRBV5-4	TRBJ1-1	TGTGCCAGCAGTCCTCGGACAGGGAACACTGAAGCTTTCTTT	CASSPRTGNTEAFF
.	TRBD1	TRBV11-2	TRBJ2-7	TGTGCCAGCAGGCAACGGGACAGTTACGAGCAGTACTTC	CASRQRDSYEQYF
.	TRBD1	TRBV30	TRBJ1-5	TGTGCCTGGAGTGGGACAGGGGGCAATCAGCCCCAGCATTTT	CAWSGTGGNQPQHF
.	TRBD2	TRBV30	TRBJ2-7	TGTGCCTGGAGTCCCCAGGGCGGGGGGCTGTATGAGCAGTACTTC	CAWSPQGGGLYEQYF
.	TRBD1	TRBV4-3	TRBJ2-1	TGCGCCAGCAGCCAAGATAACAGGGGGCTTAAAAACAATGAGCAGTTCTTC	CASSQDNRGLKNNEQFF
.	TRBD1	TRBV9	TRBJ2-3	TGTGCCAGCAGCGTAAAGTTGGCAGGGGGACCAGATACGCAGTATTTT	CASSVKLAGGPDTQYF
.	.	TRBV7-3	TRBJ2-7	TGTGCCAGCAGCTTAAGGGGGGGCCCCTCCTACGAGCAGTACTTC	CASSLRGGPSYEQYF
.	.	TRBV7-9	TRBJ2-3	TGTGCCAGCAGCTTAGTGCAGGGTGGCACAGATACGCAGTATTTT	CASSLVQGGTDTQYF
.	.	TRBV5-1	TRBJ1-2	TGCGCCAGCAGCTTGGCCGAACGGTCCTATGGCTACACCTTC	CASSLAERSYGYTF
.	.	TRBV11-2	TRBJ2-7	TGCGCCAGCAGCCAAGACAGCCGTTCCTACGAGCAGTACTTC	CASSQDSRSYEQYF
.	TRBD1	TRBV19	TRBJ1-2	TGTGCCAGCACAGCCGGGACAGGGCACGGCTATGGCTACACCTTC	CASTAGTGHGYGYTF
.	TRBD1	TRBV7-9	TRBJ1-2	TGTGCCAGCAGCTTGGGACAGGGGGTAAACTATGGCTACACCTTC	CASSLGQGVNYGYTF
.	.	TRBV7-6	TRBJ1-2	TGTGCCAGCAGCGATGACAGCTATGGCTACACCTTC	CASSDDSYGYTF
.	.	TRBV19	TRBJ2-5	TGTGCCAGTAGTAAATGGCGGGGGCCGCAAGAGACCCAGTACTTC	CASSKWRGPQETQYF
.	.	TRBV2	TRBJ2-3	TGTGCCAGCAGTGACGTGGGGGCCTTCACAGATACGCAGTATTTT	CASSDVGAFTDTQYF
.	TRBD1	TRBV7-2	TRBJ2-7	TGTGCCAGCAGCTTATTCGAGGGACAGGGCTACGAGCAGTACTTC	CASSLFEGQGYEQYF
.	.	TRBV19	TRBJ2-1	TGTGCCAGTAGTTCCCAGGGGCCTAGCTCCTACAATGAGCAGTTCTTC	CASSSQGPSSYNEQFF
.	TRBD1	TRBV2	TRBJ2-2	TGTGCCAGCAGCCTGACAGGGGGTAGCGCCGGGGAGCTGTTTTTT	CASSLTGGSAGELFF
.	TRBD2	TRBV6-4	TRBJ2-3	TGTGCCAGCAGTACTAGCGGGGAAGGGGCAGATACGCAGTATTTT	CASSTSGEGADTQYF
.	TRBD2	TRBV7-8	TRBJ2-7	TGTGCCAGCAGCGCACGGACTAGCGGGGGTTCGGGGGAGCAGTACTTC	CASSARTSGGSGEQYF